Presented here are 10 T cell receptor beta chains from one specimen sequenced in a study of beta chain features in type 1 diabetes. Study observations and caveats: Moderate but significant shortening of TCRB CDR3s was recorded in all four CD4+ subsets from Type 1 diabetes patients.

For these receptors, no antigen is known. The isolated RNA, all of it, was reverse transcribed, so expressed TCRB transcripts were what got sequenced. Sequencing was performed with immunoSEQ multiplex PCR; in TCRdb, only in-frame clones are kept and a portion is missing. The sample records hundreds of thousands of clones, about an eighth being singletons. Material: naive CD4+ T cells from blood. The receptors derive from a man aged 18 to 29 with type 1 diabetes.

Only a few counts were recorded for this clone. The CDR3 sequence is CASSGHYKMNTEAFF. The CDR3 DNA is TGTGCCAGCAGCGGCCATTACAAGATGAACACTGAAGCTTTCTTT. The chain uses TRBV7-9 and TRBJ1-1; no reliable D call. CDR1 SEHNR and CDR2 FQNEAQ come from the germline V gene (reference sequence). V lost 5 bases and J lost 0, with 13 bases in between. This CDR3 spans 15 amino acids.

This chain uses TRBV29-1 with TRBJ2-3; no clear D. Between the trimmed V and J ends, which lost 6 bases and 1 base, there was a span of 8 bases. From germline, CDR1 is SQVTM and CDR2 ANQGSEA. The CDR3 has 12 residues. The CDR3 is CSVIRGTDTQYF. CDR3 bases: TGCAGCGTCATTCGTGGCACAGATACGCAGTATTTT.

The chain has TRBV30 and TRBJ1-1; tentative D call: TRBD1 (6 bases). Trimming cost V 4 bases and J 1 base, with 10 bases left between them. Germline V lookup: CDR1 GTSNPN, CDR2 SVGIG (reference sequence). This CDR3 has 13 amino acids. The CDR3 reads CAWTGVANTEAFF. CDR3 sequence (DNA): TGTGCCTGGACAGGGGTTGCGAACACTGAAGCTTTCTTT.

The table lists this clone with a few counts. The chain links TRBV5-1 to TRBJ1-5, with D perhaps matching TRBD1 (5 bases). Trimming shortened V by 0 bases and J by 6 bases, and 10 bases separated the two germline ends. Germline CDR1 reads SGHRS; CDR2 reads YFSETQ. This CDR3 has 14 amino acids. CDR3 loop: CASSLDQGIQPQHF. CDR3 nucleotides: TGCGCCAGCAGCTTGGACCAGGGCATTCAGCCCCAGCATTTT.

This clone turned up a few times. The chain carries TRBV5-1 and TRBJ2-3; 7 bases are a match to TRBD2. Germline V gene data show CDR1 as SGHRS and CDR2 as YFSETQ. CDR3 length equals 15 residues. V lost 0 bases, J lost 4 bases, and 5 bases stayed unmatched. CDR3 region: CASSLGTSTPDTQYF. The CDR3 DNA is TGCGCCAGCAGCTTGGGGACTAGTACCCCAGATACGCAGTATTTT.

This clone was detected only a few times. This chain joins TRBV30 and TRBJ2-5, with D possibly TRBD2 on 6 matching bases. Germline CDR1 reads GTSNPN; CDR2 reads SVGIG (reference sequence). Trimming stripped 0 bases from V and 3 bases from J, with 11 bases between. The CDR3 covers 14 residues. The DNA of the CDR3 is TGTGCCTGGAGTGTACGAGGCGGGAAAGAGACCCAGTACTTC. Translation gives CAWSVRGGKETQYF. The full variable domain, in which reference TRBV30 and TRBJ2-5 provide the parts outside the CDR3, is SQTIHQWPATLVQPVGSPLSLECTVEGTSNPNLYWYRQAAGRGLQLLFYSVGIGQISSEVPQNLSASRPQDRQFILSSKKLLLSDSGFYLCAWSVRGGKETQYFGPGTRLLVL.

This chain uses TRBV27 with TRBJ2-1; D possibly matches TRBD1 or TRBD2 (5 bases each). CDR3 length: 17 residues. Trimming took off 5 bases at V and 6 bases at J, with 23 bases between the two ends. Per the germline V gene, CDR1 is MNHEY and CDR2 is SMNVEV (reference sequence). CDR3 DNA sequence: TGTGCCAGCAGTCCCCGCCCAGGCCACCAGGGACCCAATGAGCAGTTCTTC. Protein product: CASSPRPGHQGPNEQFF.

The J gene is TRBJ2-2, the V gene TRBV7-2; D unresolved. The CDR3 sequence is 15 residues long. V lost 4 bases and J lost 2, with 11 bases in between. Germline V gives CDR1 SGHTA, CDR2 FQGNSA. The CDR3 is CASSWQPINTGELFF. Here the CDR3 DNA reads TGTGCCAGCAGCTGGCAGCCCATCAACACCGGGGAGCTGTTTTTT.

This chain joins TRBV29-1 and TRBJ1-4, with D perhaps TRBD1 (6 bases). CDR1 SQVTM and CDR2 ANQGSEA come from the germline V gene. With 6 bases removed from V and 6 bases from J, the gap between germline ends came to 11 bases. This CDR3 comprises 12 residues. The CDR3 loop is CSVLQGDEKLFF. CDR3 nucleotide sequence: TGCAGCGTCCTACAGGGCGATGAAAAACTGTTTTTT.

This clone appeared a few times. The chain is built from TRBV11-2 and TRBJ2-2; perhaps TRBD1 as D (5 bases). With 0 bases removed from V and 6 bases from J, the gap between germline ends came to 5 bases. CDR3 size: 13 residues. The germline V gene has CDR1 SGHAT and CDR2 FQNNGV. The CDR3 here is CASSLDRAGELFF. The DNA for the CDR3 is TGTGCCAGCAGCTTAGACAGGGCCGGGGAGCTGTTTTTT.